This entry lists 9 T cell receptor beta chains sequenced from one sample in a study of blood T cell repertoires in COVID-19. Profiling relied on immunoSEQ multiplex PCR, and the TCRdb table lists in-frame clones only, not all of them. Among roughly 82,000 clones, around 80% were seen once, and the ten largest hold 15% to 20%. The sample comprised peripheral blood. These receptors were collected from a woman aged 55 to 70 with acute or convalescent COVID-19.

This chain uses TRBV7-8 with TRBJ1-5; the match to TRBD1 covers 10 bases. The CDR3 is 15 amino acids. In germline, CDR1 is SGHVS, CDR2 FQNEAQ. Trimming removed 5 bases from V and 5 bases from J; junction bases left unmatched: 6. For the CDR3, the DNA is TGTGCCAGCAGCACCGTGACAGGGGGCGATCAGCCCCAGCATTTT. This codes for CASSTVTGGDQPQHF. Complete variable domain (other parts from reference TRBV7-8 and TRBJ1-5): GAGVSQSPRYKVAKRGQDVALRCDPISGHVSLFWYQQALGQGPEFLTYFQNEAQLDKSGLPSDRFFAERPEGSVSTLKIQRTQQEDSAVYLCASSTVTGGDQPQHFGDGTRLSIL.

This chain joins TRBV9 and TRBJ2-5; 13 bases fit TRBD2. V was pared by 7 bases and J by 5 bases, with 5 bases of the junction left unmatched. There are 14 residues in the CDR3. CDR1 is SGDLS and CDR2 is YYNGEE in the germline V gene. The CDR3 reads CASGGLAGLETQYF. CDR3 in DNA: TGTGCCAGCGGGGGACTAGCGGGGTTGGAGACCCAGTACTTC.

V and J are TRBV5-1 and TRBJ2-3; 7 bases map to TRBD2. Germline V CDR1 and CDR2: SGHRS, YFSETQ. With V trimmed by 4 bases and J by 0 bases, 11 bases remained unmatched. The CDR3 loop spans 17 amino acids. In nucleotides, the CDR3 is TGCGCCAGCAGCCTATCTACTAGCGCGAGTAGCACAGATACGCAGTATTTT. Translation: CASSLSTSASSTDTQYF. Combining the CDR3 with reference TRBV5-1 and TRBJ2-3 gives the whole variable domain KAGVTQTPRYLIKTRGQQVTLSCSPISGHRSVSWYQQTPGQGLQFLFEYFSETQRNKGNFPGRFSGRQFSNSRSEMNVSTLELGDSALYLCASSLSTSASSTDTQYFGPGTRLTVL.

This clone was seen a handful of times. V and J are TRBV10-3 and TRBJ1-1; D gene unclear. The ends were cut back, 7 bases at V and 2 bases at J, with 14 bases in the middle. The CDR3 loop spans 14 amino acids. CDR1 ENHRY and CDR2 SYGVKD come from the germline V gene. The DNA for the CDR3 is TGTGCCATCACGGCAACTCGGGAAAACACTGAAGCTTTCTTT. Amino acids: CAITATRENTEAFF.

This rearrangement joins TRBV5-1 to TRBJ2-5, with a tentative D call TRBD2 (5 bases). The CDR3 is 14 amino acids. Germline CDR1 is SGHRS and CDR2 is YFSETQ. The V and J ends lost 3 bases and 1 base respectively, with 10 bases between them. CDR3 coding DNA: TGCGCCAGCAGCTCCCCGGGAACCCAAGAGACCCAGTACTTC. This translates into CASSSPGTQETQYF.

V gene TRBV11-2 combines with J gene TRBJ1-6; tentatively, D is TRBD1 (5 bases). V gave up 6 bases and J gave up 7 bases, with 22 bases separating them. The CDR3 has 17 amino acids. Germline CDR1 and CDR2: SGHAT and FQNNGV. CDR3 sequence: CASRDMVGRVVNSPLHF. In nucleotides, the CDR3 is TGTGCCAGCAGGGATATGGTCGGCAGGGTAGTAAATTCACCCCTCCACTTT.

CDR3 nucleotides: TGTGCCACCAGCAGAGCTACCTTCGACAGGGAGAACTATGGCTACACCTTC. Its translation is CATSRATFDRENYGYTF. The chain carries TRBV15 and TRBJ1-2, with 7 nucleotides matching TRBD1. The CDR3 is 17 residues long. V shed 1 base and J 2 bases; nucleotides not matched to a gene: 10. CDR1 is LNHNV, CDR2 YYDKDF, per germline (reference sequence).

This clone was detected only once. V is TRBV7-2 and J is TRBJ2-1, with D possibly TRBD2 on 5 matching bases. The V and J ends lost 1 base and 7 bases respectively, with 17 bases between them. This CDR3 has 16 residues. Germline CDR1 SGHTA, CDR2 FQGNSA. CDR3 nucleotide sequence: TGTGCCAGCAGCTTAGTGGCGGGCGGAGTTATGAATGAGCAGTTCTTC. Protein: CASSLVAGGVMNEQFF. The variable domain in full, completed from reference TRBV7-2 and TRBJ2-1, reads GAGVSQSPSNKVTEKGKDVELRCDPISGHTALYWYRQSLGQGLEFLIYFQGNSAPDKSGLPSDRFSAERTGGSVSTLTIQRTQQEDSAVYLCASSLVAGGVMNEQFFGPGTRLTVL.

The chain has TRBV7-6 and TRBJ1-1; perhaps TRBD1 as D (5 bases). CDR3 size: 15 residues. V was pared by 1 base and J by 1 base, with 10 bases between. Germline values: CDR1 SGHVS, CDR2 FNYEAQ. The CDR3: CASSLDPQGNTEAFF. The DNA of the CDR3 is TGTGCCAGCAGCTTAGACCCCCAGGGGAACACTGAAGCTTTCTTT.